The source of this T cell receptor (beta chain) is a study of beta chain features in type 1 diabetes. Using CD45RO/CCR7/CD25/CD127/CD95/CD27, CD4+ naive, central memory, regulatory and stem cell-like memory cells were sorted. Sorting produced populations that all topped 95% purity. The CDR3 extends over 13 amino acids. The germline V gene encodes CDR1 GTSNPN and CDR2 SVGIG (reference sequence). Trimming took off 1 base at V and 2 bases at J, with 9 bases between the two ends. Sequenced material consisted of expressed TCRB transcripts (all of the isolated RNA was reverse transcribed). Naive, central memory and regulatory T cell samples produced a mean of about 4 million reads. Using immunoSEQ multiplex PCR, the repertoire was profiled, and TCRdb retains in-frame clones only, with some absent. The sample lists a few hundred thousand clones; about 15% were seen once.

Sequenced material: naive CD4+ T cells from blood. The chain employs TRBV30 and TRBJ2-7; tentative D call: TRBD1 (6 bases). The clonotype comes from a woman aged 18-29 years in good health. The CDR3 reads CAWSGAGAYEQYF. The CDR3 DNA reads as TGTGCCTGGAGTGGAGCAGGGGCCTACGAGCAGTACTTC. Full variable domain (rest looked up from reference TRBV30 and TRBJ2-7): SQTIHQWPATLVQPVGSPLSLECTVEGTSNPNLYWYRQAAGRGLQLLFYSVGIGQISSEVPQNLSASRPQDRQFILSSKKLLLSDSGFYLCAWSGAGAYEQYFGPGTRLTVT.